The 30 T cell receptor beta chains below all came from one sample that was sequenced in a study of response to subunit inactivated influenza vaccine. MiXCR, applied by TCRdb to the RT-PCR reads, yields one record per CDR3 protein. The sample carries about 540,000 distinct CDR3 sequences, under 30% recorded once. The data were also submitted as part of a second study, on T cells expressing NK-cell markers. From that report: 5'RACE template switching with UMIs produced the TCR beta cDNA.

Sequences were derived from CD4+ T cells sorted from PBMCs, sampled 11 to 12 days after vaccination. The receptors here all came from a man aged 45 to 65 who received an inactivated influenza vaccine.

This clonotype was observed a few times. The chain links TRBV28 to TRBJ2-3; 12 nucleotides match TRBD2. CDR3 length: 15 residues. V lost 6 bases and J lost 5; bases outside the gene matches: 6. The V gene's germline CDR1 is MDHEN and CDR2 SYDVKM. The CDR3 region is CASRTLAGGGDTQYF. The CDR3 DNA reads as TGTGCCAGCAGAACACTAGCGGGAGGCGGAGATACGCAGTATTTT.

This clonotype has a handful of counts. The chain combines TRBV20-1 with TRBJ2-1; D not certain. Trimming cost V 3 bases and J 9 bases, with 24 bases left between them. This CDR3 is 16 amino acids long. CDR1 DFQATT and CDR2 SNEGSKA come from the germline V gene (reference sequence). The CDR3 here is CSASSRPVIGVGEQFF. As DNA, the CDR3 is TGCAGTGCTAGCTCGCGGCCAGTAATTGGCGTCGGTGAGCAGTTCTTC.

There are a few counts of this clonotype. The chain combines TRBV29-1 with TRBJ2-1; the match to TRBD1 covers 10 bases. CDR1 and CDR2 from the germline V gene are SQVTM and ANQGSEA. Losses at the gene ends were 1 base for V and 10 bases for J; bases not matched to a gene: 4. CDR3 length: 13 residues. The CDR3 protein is CSVEGQGAREQFF. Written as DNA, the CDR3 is TGCAGCGTTGAAGGACAGGGGGCTCGGGAGCAGTTCTTC.

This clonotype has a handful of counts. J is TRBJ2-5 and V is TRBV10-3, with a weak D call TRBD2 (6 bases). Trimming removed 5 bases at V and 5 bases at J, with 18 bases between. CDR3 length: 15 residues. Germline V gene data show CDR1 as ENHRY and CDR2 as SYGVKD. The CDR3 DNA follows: TGTGCCATCAGTTCCGGAGGGCCAGAGGGGGAGACCCAGTACTTC. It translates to CAISSGGPEGETQYF.

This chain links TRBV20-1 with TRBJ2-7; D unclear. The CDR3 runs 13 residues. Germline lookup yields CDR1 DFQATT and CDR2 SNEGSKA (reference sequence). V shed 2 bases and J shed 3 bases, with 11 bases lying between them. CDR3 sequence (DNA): TGCAGTGCTAGAAAAGCGATGGGCTACGAGCAGTACTTC. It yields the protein CSARKAMGYEQYF.

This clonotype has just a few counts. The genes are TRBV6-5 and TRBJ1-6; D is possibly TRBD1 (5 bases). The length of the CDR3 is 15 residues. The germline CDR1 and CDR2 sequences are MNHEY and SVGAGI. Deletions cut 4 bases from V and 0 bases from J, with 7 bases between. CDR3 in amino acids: CASSSGSSYNSPLHF. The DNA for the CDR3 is TGTGCCAGCAGTTCAGGGAGCTCCTATAATTCACCCCTCCACTTT.

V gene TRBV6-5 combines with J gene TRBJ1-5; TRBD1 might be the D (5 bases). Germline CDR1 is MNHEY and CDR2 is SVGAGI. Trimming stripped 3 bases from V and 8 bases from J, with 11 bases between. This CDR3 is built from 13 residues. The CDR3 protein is CASSYAGWEPQHF. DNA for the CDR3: TGTGCCAGCAGTTATGCAGGGTGGGAGCCCCAGCATTTT.

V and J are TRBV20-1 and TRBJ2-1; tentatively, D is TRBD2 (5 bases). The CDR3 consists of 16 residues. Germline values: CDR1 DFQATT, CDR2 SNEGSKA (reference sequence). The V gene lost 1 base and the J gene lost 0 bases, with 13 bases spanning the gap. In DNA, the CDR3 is TGCAGTGCTAGAGCCCAGGACTCGCACTCCTACAATGAGCAGTTCTTC. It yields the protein CSARAQDSHSYNEQFF.

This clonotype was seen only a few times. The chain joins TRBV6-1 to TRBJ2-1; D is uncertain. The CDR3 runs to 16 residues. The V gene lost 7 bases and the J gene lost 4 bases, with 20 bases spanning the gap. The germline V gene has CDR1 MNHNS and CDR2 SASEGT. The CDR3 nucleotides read TGTGCCAGCACCCTCCGTTCTGGGCTGAGATACAATGAGCAGTTCTTC. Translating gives CASTLRSGLRYNEQFF.

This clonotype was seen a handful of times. This CDR3 is CASSLALRTVETQYF. CDR3 nucleotide sequence: TGTGCCAGCAGTTTAGCGCTAAGGACAGTAGAGACCCAGTACTTC. V is TRBV12-3 or TRBV12-4 and J is TRBJ2-5, with D possibly TRBD1 on 6 matching bases. The CDR3 consists of 15 residues. V lost 0 bases, J lost 4 bases, and 12 bases lay in between.

This CDR3 reads CATSLAGGVNIQYF. In nucleotides, the CDR3 is TGTGCCACGTCTCTAGCGGGAGGCGTAAACATTCAGTACTTC. The chain joins TRBV3-1 to TRBJ2-4; 11 positions match TRBD2. V lost 10 bases, J lost 6 bases, and 8 bases stayed unmatched. Germline lookup yields CDR1 LGHDT and CDR2 YNNKEL (reference sequence). The CDR3 sequence is 14 residues long.

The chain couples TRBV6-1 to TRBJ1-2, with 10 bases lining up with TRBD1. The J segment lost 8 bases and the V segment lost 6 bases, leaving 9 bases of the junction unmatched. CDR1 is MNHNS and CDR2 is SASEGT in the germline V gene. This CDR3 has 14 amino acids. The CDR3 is CASSDRGLSGGYTF. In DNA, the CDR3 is TGTGCCAGCAGCGACAGGGGGCTTTCGGGCGGCTACACCTTC.

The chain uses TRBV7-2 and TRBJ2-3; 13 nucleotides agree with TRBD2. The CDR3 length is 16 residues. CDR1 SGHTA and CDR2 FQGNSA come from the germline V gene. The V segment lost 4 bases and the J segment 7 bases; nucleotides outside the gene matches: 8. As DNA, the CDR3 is TGTGCCAGCAGCTCGGAGGGGACTAGCGGGGCTTATACGCAGTATTTT. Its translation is CASSSEGTSGAYTQYF.

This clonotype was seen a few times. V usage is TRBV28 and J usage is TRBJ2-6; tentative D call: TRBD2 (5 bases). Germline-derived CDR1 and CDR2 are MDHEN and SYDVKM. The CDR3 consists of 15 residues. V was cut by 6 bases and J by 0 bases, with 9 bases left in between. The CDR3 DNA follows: TGTGCCAGCAGAGAAGGGAGCTCTGGGGCCAACGTCCTGACTTTC. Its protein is CASREGSSGANVLTF.

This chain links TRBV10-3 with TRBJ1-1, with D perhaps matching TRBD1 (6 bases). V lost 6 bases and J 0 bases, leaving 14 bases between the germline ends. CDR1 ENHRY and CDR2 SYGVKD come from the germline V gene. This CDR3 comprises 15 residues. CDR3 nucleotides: TGTGCCATCAGGACCGTCGGACAGATGAACACTGAAGCTTTCTTT. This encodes CAIRTVGQMNTEAFF.

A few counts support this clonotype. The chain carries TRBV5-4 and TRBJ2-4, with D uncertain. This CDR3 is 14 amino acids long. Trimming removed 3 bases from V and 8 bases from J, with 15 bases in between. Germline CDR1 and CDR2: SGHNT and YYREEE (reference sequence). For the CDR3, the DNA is TGTGCCAGCAGCTCCTCAGGATTTTCGGACATTCAGTACTTC. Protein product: CASSSSGFSDIQYF.

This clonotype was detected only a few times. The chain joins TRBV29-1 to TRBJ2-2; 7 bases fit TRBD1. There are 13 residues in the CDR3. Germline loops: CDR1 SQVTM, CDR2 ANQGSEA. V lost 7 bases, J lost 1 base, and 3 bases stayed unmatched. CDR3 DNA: TGCAGCGCGGGACAGAGGAACACCGGGGAGCTGTTTTTT. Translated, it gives CSAGQRNTGELFF.

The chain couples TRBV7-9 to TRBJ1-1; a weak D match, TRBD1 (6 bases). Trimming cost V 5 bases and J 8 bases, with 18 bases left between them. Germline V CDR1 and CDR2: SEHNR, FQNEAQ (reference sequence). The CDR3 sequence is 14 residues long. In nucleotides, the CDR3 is TGTGCCAGCAGCCCTGAGATCGGGGGGCAGGAAGCTTTCTTT. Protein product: CASSPEIGGQEAFF.

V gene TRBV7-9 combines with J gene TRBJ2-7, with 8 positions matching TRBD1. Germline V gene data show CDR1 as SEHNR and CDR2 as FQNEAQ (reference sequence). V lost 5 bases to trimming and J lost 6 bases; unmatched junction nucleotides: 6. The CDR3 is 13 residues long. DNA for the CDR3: TGTGCCAGCAGCGACAGACAGGGGTCCGAGCAGTACTTC. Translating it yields CASSDRQGSEQYF.

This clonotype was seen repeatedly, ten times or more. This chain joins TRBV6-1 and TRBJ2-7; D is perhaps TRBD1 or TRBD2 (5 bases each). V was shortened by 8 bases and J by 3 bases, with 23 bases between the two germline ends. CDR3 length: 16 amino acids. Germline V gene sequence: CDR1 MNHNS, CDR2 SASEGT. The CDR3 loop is CASRDGFLVPFYEQYF. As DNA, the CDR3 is TGTGCCAGCCGGGACGGATTTTTAGTCCCTTTCTACGAGCAGTACTTC.

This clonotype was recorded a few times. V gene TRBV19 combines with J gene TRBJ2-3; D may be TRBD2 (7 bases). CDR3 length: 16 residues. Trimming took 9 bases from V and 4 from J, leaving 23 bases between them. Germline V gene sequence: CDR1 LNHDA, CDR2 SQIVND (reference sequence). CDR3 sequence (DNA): TGTGCCAGCACAAGAGGAGGAGGGGGGGTCTCAGATACGCAGTATTTT. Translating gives CASTRGGGGVSDTQYF.

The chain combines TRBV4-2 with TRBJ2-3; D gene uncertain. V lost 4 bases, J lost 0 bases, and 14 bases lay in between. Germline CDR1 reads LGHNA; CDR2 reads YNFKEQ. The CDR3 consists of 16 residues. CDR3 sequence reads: CASSPTGAASTDTQYF. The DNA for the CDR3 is TGTGCCAGCAGCCCGACGGGCGCTGCTAGCACAGATACGCAGTATTTT.

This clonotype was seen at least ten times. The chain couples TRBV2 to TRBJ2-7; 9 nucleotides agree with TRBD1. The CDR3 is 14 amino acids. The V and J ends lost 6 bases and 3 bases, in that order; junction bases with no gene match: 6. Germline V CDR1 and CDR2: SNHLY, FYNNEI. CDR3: CASSFLGQGYEQYF. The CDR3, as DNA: TGTGCCAGCAGCTTTCTGGGACAGGGCTACGAGCAGTACTTC.

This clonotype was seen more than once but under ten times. The CDR3 DNA reads as TGCGCCAGCAGCAGATGGACAGGGGGCTTAGCTAATGAAAAACTGTTTTTT. Amino acid sequence: CASSRWTGGLANEKLFF. V usage is TRBV5-1 and J usage is TRBJ1-4, with 11 nucleotides matching TRBD1. The V gene's germline CDR1 is SGHRS and CDR2 YFSETQ. This CDR3 is 17 amino acids long. V shed 4 bases and J 3 bases; nucleotides not matched to a gene: 8.

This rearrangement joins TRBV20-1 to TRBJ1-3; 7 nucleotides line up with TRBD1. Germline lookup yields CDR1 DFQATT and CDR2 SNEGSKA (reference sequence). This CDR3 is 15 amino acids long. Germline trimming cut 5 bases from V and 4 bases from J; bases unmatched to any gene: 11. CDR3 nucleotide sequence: TGCAGTGCTCCTGAGCACAGGGGCCCCGGAAACACCATATATTTT. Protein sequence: CSAPEHRGPGNTIYF.

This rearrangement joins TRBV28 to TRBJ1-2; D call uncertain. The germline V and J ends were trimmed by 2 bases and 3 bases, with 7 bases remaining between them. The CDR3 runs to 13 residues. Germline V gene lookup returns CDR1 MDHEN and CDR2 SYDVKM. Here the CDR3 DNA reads TGTGCCAGCAGTTTAAGGGCCTACTATGGCTACACCTTC. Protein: CASSLRAYYGYTF.

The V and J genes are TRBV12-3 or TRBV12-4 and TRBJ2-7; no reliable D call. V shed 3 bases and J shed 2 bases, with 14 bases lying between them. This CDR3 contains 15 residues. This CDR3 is CASSFGAIGPYEQYF. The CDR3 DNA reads TGTGCCAGCAGTTTTGGTGCCATTGGCCCCTACGAGCAGTACTTC.

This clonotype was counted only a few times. The CDR3 nucleotides are TGTGCCAGCAGCTTAGCGACAGGGGGAAGGGATAGAACGGAGACCCAGTACTTC. Its protein product is CASSLATGGRDRTETQYF. This chain joins TRBV11-1 and TRBJ2-5, with 9 positions matching TRBD1. The CDR3 extends over 18 amino acids. Germline V gene sequence: CDR1 SGHAT, CDR2 FQDESV (reference sequence). V lost 0 bases to trimming and J lost 5 bases; unmatched junction nucleotides: 13.

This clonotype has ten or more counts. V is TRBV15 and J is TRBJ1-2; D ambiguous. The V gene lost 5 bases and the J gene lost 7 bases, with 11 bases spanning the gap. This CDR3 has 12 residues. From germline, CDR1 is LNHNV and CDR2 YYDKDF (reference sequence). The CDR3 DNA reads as TGTGCCACCAGCGAGGGAGCGGGTGGCTACACCTTC. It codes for CATSEGAGGYTF.

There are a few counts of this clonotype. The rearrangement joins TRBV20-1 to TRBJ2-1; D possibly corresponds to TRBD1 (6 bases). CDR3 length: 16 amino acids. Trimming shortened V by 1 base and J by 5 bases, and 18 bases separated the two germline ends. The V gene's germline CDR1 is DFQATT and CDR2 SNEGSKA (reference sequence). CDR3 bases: TGCAGTGCTAGAGTGTCAGGGGCCCTCGGACACAATGAGCAGTTCTTC. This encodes CSARVSGALGHNEQFF.